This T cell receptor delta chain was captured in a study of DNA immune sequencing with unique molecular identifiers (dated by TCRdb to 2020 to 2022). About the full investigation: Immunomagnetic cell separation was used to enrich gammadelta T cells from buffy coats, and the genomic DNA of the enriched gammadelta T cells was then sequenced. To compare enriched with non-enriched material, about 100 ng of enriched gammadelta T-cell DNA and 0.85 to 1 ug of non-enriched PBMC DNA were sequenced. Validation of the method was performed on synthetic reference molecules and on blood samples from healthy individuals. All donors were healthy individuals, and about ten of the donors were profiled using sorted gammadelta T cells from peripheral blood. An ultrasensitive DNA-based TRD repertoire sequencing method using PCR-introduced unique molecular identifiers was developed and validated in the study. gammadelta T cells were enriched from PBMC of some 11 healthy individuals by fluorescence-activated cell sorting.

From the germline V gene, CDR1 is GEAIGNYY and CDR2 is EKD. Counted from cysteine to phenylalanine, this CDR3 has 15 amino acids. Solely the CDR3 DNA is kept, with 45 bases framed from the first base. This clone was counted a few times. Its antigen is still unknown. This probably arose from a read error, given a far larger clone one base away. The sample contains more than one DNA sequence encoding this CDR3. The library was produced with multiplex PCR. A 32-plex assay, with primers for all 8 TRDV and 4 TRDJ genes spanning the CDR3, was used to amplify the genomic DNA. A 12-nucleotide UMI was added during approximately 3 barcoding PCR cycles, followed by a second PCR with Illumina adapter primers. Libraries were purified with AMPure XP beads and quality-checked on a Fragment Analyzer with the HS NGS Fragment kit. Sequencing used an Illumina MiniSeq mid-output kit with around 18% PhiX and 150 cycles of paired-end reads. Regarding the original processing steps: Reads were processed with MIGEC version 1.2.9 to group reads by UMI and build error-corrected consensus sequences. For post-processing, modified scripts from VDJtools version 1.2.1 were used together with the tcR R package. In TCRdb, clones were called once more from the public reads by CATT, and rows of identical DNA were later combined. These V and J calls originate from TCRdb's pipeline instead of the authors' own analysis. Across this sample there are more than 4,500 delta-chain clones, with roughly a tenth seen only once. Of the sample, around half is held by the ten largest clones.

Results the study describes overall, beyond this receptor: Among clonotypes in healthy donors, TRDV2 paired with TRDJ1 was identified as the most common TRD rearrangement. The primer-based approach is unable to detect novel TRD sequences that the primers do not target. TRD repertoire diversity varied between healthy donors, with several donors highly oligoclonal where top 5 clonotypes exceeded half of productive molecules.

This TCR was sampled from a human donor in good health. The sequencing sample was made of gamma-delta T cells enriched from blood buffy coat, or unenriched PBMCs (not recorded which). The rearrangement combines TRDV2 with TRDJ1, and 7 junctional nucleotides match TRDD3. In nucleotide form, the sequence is TGTGCCTGTGACCTACTGGGGACAGACACCGATAAGCTCATCTTT. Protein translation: CACDLLGTDTDKLIF.